This T cell receptor (beta chain) is from a study of cytomegalovirus exposure and HLA in healthy donors. Study summary: Later, an analysis reported that the 120 or so validation repertoires had used the same platform as the 550 to 750 first-cohort repertoires.

CDR3 length: 15 residues. With 2 bases clipped from V and 2 bases from J, the junction kept 2 bases outside the gene matches. The germline V gene encodes CDR1 KGHSH and CDR2 LQKENI. These donors were members of the approximately 120-subject validation cohort, a group separate from the approximately 640-subject first cohort. Assay used: immunoSEQ multiplex PCR; TCRdb lists only in-frame clones, some missing. This sample has approximately 130,000 clones, with around 85% found just once. General study points: Confirmation was obtained in vitro that a few CMV-associated chains are specific for CMV antigens. For cytomegalovirus status, the classifier reportedly gave diagnoses with high specificity and sensitivity.

About this clone itself: Its antigen is unidentified.

The material sequenced was PBMCs. The TCR comes from a woman in her 30s in good health and CMV-seronegative. The chain couples TRBV18 to TRBJ1-1; TRBD1 matches 10 bases. The CDR3 bases are TGTGCCAGCTCACCAGGACAGGGGGATAACACTGAAGCTTTCTTT. It translates to CASSPGQGDNTEAFF.